This TCR beta chain came from a study of post-analysis software for immune sequencing data. This CDR3 is 14 amino acids long. The germline V gene has CDR1 SQVTM and CDR2 ANQGSEA. Trimming took 4 bases from V and 1 from J; bases not matched to a gene: 6. This clonotype has just a few counts. Its target is unknown. Unique molecular identifiers had been added to the TCR beta cDNA libraries. TCRdb reanalysed the PCR reads using MiXCR and keeps one entry per CDR3 protein. The sample holds hundreds of thousands of distinct CDR3 sequences, around 40% seen once. Findings and limits, study-wide: The normalized Chao1 diversity of multiple sclerosis patients was significantly lower than that of controls. Samples from one preparation batch, clustered by F measure, grouped strongly together. TRBV5-6, TRBV5-1 and TRBV20-1 were among a few TRBV segments more frequent in patients than controls.

The receptor comes from a girl between 5 and 17 years old with multiple sclerosis. Sequenced: blood. The chain uses TRBV29-1 and TRBJ2-7, with 8 nucleotides matching TRBD2. The CDR3 spells CSVVVGTSSYEQYF. The CDR3 DNA reads TGCAGCGTTGTAGTCGGGACTAGTTCCTACGAGCAGTACTTC.